The next 20 T cell receptor beta chains were all read from a single sample in a study of control samples from healthy donors and cancer patients. The data were produced by immunoSEQ multiplex PCR, yet TCRdb's version contains in-frame clones alone and is incomplete. Of about 190,000 clones in the sample, about 90% were seen once. What was sequenced was blood. Source of these receptors: a man aged 25 to 40 in good health.

The chain has TRBV7-9 and TRBJ2-1, with 9 bases that match TRBD1. V trimming: 5 bases; J trimming: 7 bases; junction bases outside the gene matches: 9. Looked up from germline, CDR1 is SEHNR and CDR2 is FQNEAQ (reference sequence). This CDR3 is 15 amino acids long. The CDR3 DNA follows: TGTGCCAGCAGCGTAATACAGGGGGCGTTTAATGAGCAGTTCTTC. Protein sequence: CASSVIQGAFNEQFF.

About this clone itself: Other DNA sequences within the sample encode an identical CDR3. The CDR3 sequence: CASSEAGIGANVLTF. The CDR3 DNA reads as TGTGCCAGCAGTGAAGCGGGAATCGGGGCCAACGTCCTGACTTTC. The chain links TRBV2 to TRBJ2-6, with D hard to call. The ends were cut back, 0 bases at V and 4 bases at J, with 7 bases in the middle. CDR1 is SNHLY and CDR2 is FYNNEI in the germline V gene. The CDR3 covers 15 residues. Complete variable domain (other parts from reference TRBV2 and TRBJ2-6): EPEVTQTPSHQVTQMGQEVILRCVPISNHLYFYWYRQILGQKVEFLVSFYNNEISEKSEIFDDQFSVERPDGSNFTLKIRSTKLEDSAMYFCASSEAGIGANVLTFGAGSRLTVL.

CDR3 region: CASSQVAGQTNYGYTF. CDR3 nucleotides: TGTGCCAGCAGCCAAGTCGCCGGACAGACCAACTATGGCTACACCTTC. The rearrangement links TRBV4-2 to TRBJ1-2; D might be TRBD1 (6 bases). The V end lost 1 base, the J end lost 2 bases, and 14 bases lay between the germline ends. This CDR3 spans 16 amino acids. Germline assignment: CDR1 LGHNA and CDR2 YNFKEQ.

This clone was found once. The gene calls are TRBV30 and TRBJ1-6; 7 bases align to TRBD1. V lost 5 bases, J lost 7 bases, and 5 bases stayed unmatched. In germline, CDR1 is GTSNPN, CDR2 SVGIG (reference sequence). CDR3 length: 13 residues. The CDR3 sequence is CAWGGQENSPLHF. In DNA form, the CDR3 reads TGTGCCTGGGGCGGACAGGAGAATTCACCCCTCCACTTT.

The chain uses TRBV3-1 (or the pseudogene TRBV3-2) and TRBJ2-7; D remains ambiguous. The germline V gene encodes CDR1 LGHDT and CDR2 YNNKEL (reference sequence). The CDR3 has 12 residues. V was shortened by 8 bases and J by 6 bases, with 14 bases between the two germline ends. The chain's CDR3 is CASSSSMREQYF. The CDR3 DNA reads as TGTGCCAGCTCCAGTTCCATGCGCGAGCAGTACTTC.

The chain employs TRBV3-1 (or the pseudogene TRBV3-2) and TRBJ2-1; possible D gene TRBD2, 6 bases. V dropped 3 bases and J dropped 10 bases, with 7 bases sitting between them. This CDR3 contains 11 residues. Germline-derived CDR1 and CDR2 are LGHDT and YNNKEL (reference sequence). CDR3 coding DNA: TGTGCCAGCAGCCAGGGGAGGGAGCAGTTCTTC. It specifies CASSQGREQFF.

V is TRBV19 and J is TRBJ1-6; no definite D call. The V gene lost 6 bases and the J gene lost 6 bases, with 12 bases spanning the gap. From germline, CDR1 is LNHDA and CDR2 SQIVND (reference sequence). The CDR3 sequence is 14 residues long. The CDR3 spells CASSAGSSNSPLHF. CDR3 nucleotides: TGTGCCAGTAGCGCTGGATCGAGTAATTCACCCCTCCACTTT.

This clone is a singleton in its sample. This chain links TRBV18 with TRBJ1-1; 9 bases map to TRBD1. J lost 0 bases, V lost 1 base, and 6 bases had no gene match. The CDR3 is 17 residues long. Germline lookup yields CDR1 KGHSH and CDR2 LQKENI. Here the CDR3 reads CASSPLGQGSLNTEAFF. The CDR3 DNA reads as TGTGCCAGCTCACCACTTGGACAGGGGAGCTTGAACACTGAAGCTTTCTTT.

The genes are TRBV7-2 and TRBJ2-3; 9 bases line up with TRBD2. Germline CDR1 and CDR2: SGHTA and FQGNSA. The CDR3 is 16 amino acids. Trimming took 5 bases from V and 2 from J; bases not matched to a gene: 8. CDR3 sequence (DNA): TGTGCCAGCAGCCTCGTAGCGGGGGCCCACACAGATACGCAGTATTTT. Its protein is CASSLVAGAHTDTQYF.

The genes are TRBV5-5 and TRBJ1-5; 9 bases match TRBD1. CDR1 is SGHKS, CDR2 YYEKEE, per germline (reference sequence). The V segment lost 1 base and the J segment 3 bases; nucleotides outside the gene matches: 5. CDR3 length: 16 amino acids. Here the CDR3 reads CASSLLGQGSNQPQHF. CDR3 in DNA: TGTGCCAGCAGCTTGTTGGGACAGGGTTCCAATCAGCCCCAGCATTTT.

The chain has TRBV2 and TRBJ1-2, with D uncertain. The CDR3 contains 16 residues. Germline V gives CDR1 SNHLY, CDR2 FYNNEI. Trimming removed 3 bases from V and 5 bases from J, with 19 bases in between. The CDR3 DNA is TGTGCCAGCAGTGATGAGGCTTATAGAAATAGTTATGGCTACACCTTC. Protein: CASSDEAYRNSYGYTF.

The chain combines TRBV5-1 with TRBJ1-1; a weak D match, TRBD1 (5 bases). The V gene lost 7 bases and the J gene lost 1 base, with 14 bases spanning the gap. The CDR3 has 14 residues. CDR1 SGHRS and CDR2 YFSETQ come from the germline V gene. Written as DNA, the CDR3 is TGCGCCAGCTCGCCGGGGCCCACGAACACTGAAGCTTTCTTT. Encoded protein: CASSPGPTNTEAFF.

This chain connects TRBV5-5 to TRBJ2-7, with 8 bases fitting TRBD1. CDR1 is SGHKS and CDR2 is YYEKEE in the germline V gene (reference sequence). Germline trimming cut 2 bases from V and 7 bases from J; bases unmatched to any gene: 11. This CDR3 region has 15 residues. CDR3 nucleotides: TGTGCCAGCAGCTTAACTACTGACAGGGGTGGGGAGCAGTACTTC. Residues: CASSLTTDRGGEQYF. The variable domain in full, with the rest retrieved from reference TRBV5-5 and TRBJ2-7, is DAGVTQSPTHLIKTRGQQVTLRCSPISGHKSVSWYQQVLGQGPQFIFQYYEKEERGRGNFPDRFSARQFPNYSSELNVNALLLGDSALYLCASSLTTDRGGEQYFGPGTRLTVT.

The gene calls are TRBV19 and TRBJ2-1; 8 bases are shared with TRBD2. The CDR3 sequence is 14 residues long. Losses at the gene ends were 8 bases for V and 6 bases for J; bases not matched to a gene: 9. Germline CDR1 reads LNHDA; CDR2 reads SQIVND (reference sequence). The DNA for the CDR3 is TGTGCCAGTTCTGCGGGGGGTTTACGCAATGAGCAGTTCTTC. It specifies CASSAGGLRNEQFF.

Only a few counts were recorded for this clone. The chain joins TRBV10-2 to TRBJ1-6; D perhaps matches TRBD1 (5 bases). CDR3 length: 15 residues. The ends were cut back, 7 bases at V and 8 bases at J, with 18 bases in the middle. CDR1 and CDR2 from the germline V gene are WSHSY and SAAADI. In DNA, the CDR3 is TGCGCCAGCACTACCTGGGGGGAGGAATATTCACCCCTCCACTTT. Translation: CASTTWGEEYSPLHF.

CDR3: CASSARPRGDTGELFF. The CDR3 DNA reads TGTGCCAGCAGTGCACGCCCCCGGGGGGACACCGGGGAGCTGTTTTTT. This chain joins TRBV6-4 and TRBJ2-2; 7 bases align to TRBD2. The germline V gene encodes CDR1 MRHNA and CDR2 SNTAGT. This CDR3 has 16 residues. The V gene end was trimmed by 4 bases and the J gene end by 3 bases; junction bases not matched to a gene: 8.

This rearrangement joins TRBV11-2 to TRBJ1-1; no definite D call. Germline CDR1 SGHAT, CDR2 FQNNGV. This CDR3 is 14 amino acids long. Trimming cost V 3 bases and J 4 bases, with 12 bases left between them. CDR3 loop: CASSFEGSSTEAFF. CDR3 coding DNA: TGTGCCAGCAGCTTTGAAGGGTCTTCCACTGAAGCTTTCTTT.

Written as DNA, the CDR3 is TGTGCCAGCTGGGGACAGGGTAACTACGAGCAGTACTTC. It encodes CASWGQGNYEQYF. The chain links TRBV19 to TRBJ2-7; 9 nucleotides agree with TRBD1. Per the germline V gene, CDR1 is LNHDA and CDR2 is SQIVND (reference sequence). The V segment lost 9 bases and the J segment 3 bases; nucleotides outside the gene matches: 6. This CDR3 is built from 13 residues.

A single count supports this clone. V and J are TRBV18 and TRBJ1-2; 11 bases fit TRBD1. The V segment lost 3 bases and the J segment 4 bases; nucleotides outside the gene matches: 4. The CDR3 contains 15 residues. Germline CDR1 KGHSH, CDR2 LQKENI. The CDR3 DNA follows: TGTGCCAGCTCACCCGGACAGGGGGCGACCTATGGCTACACCTTC. Protein sequence: CASSPGQGATYGYTF.

This clone has just one count. The chain is built from TRBV19 and TRBJ2-2; D gene unclear. The V end lost 7 bases, the J end lost 4 bases, and 10 bases lay between the germline ends. CDR3 length equals 13 residues. Looked up from germline, CDR1 is LNHDA and CDR2 is SQIVND (reference sequence). CDR3 bases: TGTGCCAGTAATGTGTTGGGCACCGGGGAGCTGTTTTTT. Translated: CASNVLGTGELFF.